The T cell receptor beta chain described here comes from a study of blood T cell repertoires in COVID-19. Study summary: PBMCs, B-cell-depleted T cells, or T cells were the source of the cDNA or gDNA that made up the material.

Trimming pared 3 bases from V and 2 bases from J, leaving 6 bases between. Per germline, CDR1 SGHRS and CDR2 YFSETQ. This CDR3 spans 13 amino acids. This clone came up a few times. The data were produced by immunoSEQ multiplex PCR, yet TCRdb's version contains in-frame clones alone and is incomplete. The sample includes some 240,000 clones, around 87% of them seen just once. The sequencing sample was made of PBMCs or T cells enriched from blood (not recorded which). The source of this sequence is a woman aged 40-49 years with acute COVID-19. V is TRBV5-1 and J is TRBJ2-1; no firm D call. The DNA for the CDR3 is TGCGCCAGCAGCTCTCTTCCCTACAATGAGCAGTTCTTC. Its protein is CASSSLPYNEQFF.